A single T cell receptor (beta chain) is shown here with its context. The CDR3 is 16 residues long. Trimming took 3 bases from V and 1 from J, leaving 15 bases between them. The authors prepared the TCRbeta library with unique molecular identifiers. TCRdb re-called the PCR reads through MiXCR, storing one row per CDR3 protein. The sample holds some 75,000 distinct CDR3 sequences, about 7% seen once. This entry comes from a study of T-cell reconstitution after alpha-beta-depleted transplantation in children. The chain joins TRBV12-3 or TRBV12-4 to TRBJ2-5; no firm D call. The sample consisted of PBMCs from the stem cell graft donor, taken from the stem cell graft. The source is a human donor who donated a stem cell graft to a child with acute lymphoblastic leukemia. The CDR3 loop is CASSLVMAETQETQYF. CDR3 nucleotides: TGTGCCAGCAGTTTGGTCATGGCGGAGACCCAAGAGACCCAGTACTTC.